These 10 T cell receptor beta chains were sequenced from one sample in a study of regulatory T cells in long-lasting Graves disease. Time point meaning: newly diagnosed GD, antithyroid drugs for less than 3 months. Scientists built the TCR library using RNA that was extracted from PBMCs. Construction of TCR beta libraries relied on iRepertoire HTBI primers and on Arm-PCR targeting CDR3 regions. A single record per CDR3 protein comes from TCRdb applying MiXCR to the multiplex PCR reads. The sample has fewer than 550,000 distinct CDR3 sequences, 16% seen once. The same sample was also used in a study of T cells in Graves' hyperthyroidism and ophthalmopathy.

The sequenced sample was peripheral blood mononuclear cells (PBMCs), obtained at new diagnosis, from a patient treated with antithyroid drugs. The receptors shown here come from a woman in her late teens or twenties with Graves disease.

This clonotype was detected many times. The chain links TRBV18 to TRBJ1-2, with 7 nucleotides matching TRBD1. V dropped 2 bases and J dropped 0; count of bases not matched to a gene: 3. Germline loops: CDR1 KGHSH, CDR2 LQKENI. This CDR3 has 15 residues. The CDR3 DNA reads TGTGCCAGCTCACCAGGGGGGACAGCTAACTATGGCTACACCTTC. Protein: CASSPGGTANYGYTF.

As regards this clonotype: Since a much larger clone is just one base distant, this may be a read error. V gene TRBV4-2 combines with J gene TRBJ2-1, with a tentative D call TRBD2 (6 bases). The V gene lost 3 bases and the J gene lost 12 bases, with 30 bases spanning the gap. Germline CDR1 reads LGHNA; CDR2 reads YNFKEQ. This CDR3 region has 18 residues. Here the CDR3 DNA reads TGTGCCAGCAGCCAGTCCTCTGGGTCTAGCGCTGGAGAAGGCCGGCAGTTCTTC. This codes for CASSQSSGSSAGEGRQFF.

The table lists this clonotype with many counts. The V and J genes are TRBV7-2 and TRBJ2-1; TRBD1 is a possible D gene (5 bases). CDR1 and CDR2 from the germline V gene are SGHTA and FQGNSA. Trimming took 1 base from V and 0 from J, leaving 7 bases between them. The CDR3 consists of 15 residues. In DNA, the CDR3 is TGTGCCAGCAGCTTAGTGGACAACTCCTACAATGAGCAGTTCTTC. It yields the protein CASSLVDNSYNEQFF. Based on the CDR3 plus reference TRBV7-2 and TRBJ2-1, the full variable domain is GAGVSQSPSNKVTEKGKDVELRCDPISGHTALYWYRQSLGQGLEFLIYFQGNSAPDKSGLPSDRFSAERTGGSVSTLTIQRTQQEDSAVYLCASSLVDNSYNEQFFGPGTRLTVL.

This clonotype was detected ten times or more. CDR3 DNA sequence: TGTGCCAGCAGCCAAGTGGGGTCGATCGGATCGGGGCCCCTGAACTACGAGCAGTACTTC. This sequence encodes CASSQVGSIGSGPLNYEQYF. The chain recombines TRBV3-1 with TRBJ2-7; TRBD1 or TRBD2 may be the D gene (5 bases each). The germline gives CDR1 LGHDT, CDR2 YNNKEL (reference sequence). V was pared by 1 base and J by 3 bases, with 28 bases between. This CDR3 contains 20 residues.

This clonotype has more than one count but fewer than ten. The gene calls are TRBV28 and TRBJ2-1, with 7 bases fitting TRBD2. J gave up 1 base and V 8 bases, and 17 bases lay outside the gene matches. The CDR3 consists of 18 residues. From germline, CDR1 is MDHEN and CDR2 SYDVKM. Written as DNA, the CDR3 is TGTGCCAGCGCCGGGACTAACCCGACTAAATGGTCCTACAATGAGCAGTTCTTC. The encoded protein is CASAGTNPTKWSYNEQFF.

V and J are TRBV20-1 and TRBJ2-7; 8 bases align to TRBD2. The CDR3 consists of 20 residues. The V and J ends lost 0 bases and 1 base, in that order; junction bases with no gene match: 20. CDR1 is DFQATT, CDR2 SNEGSKA, per germline (reference sequence). CDR3: CSARDIRGVGAGAWSYEQYF. The DNA of the CDR3 is TGCAGTGCTAGAGATATCCGAGGCGTCGGAGCGGGAGCTTGGTCCTACGAGCAGTACTTC.

In this sample, this clonotype turned up a few times. The chain combines TRBV19 with TRBJ2-2; maybe TRBD1 (6 bases). Per germline, CDR1 LNHDA and CDR2 SQIVND (reference sequence). The CDR3 covers 15 residues. The germline V and J ends were trimmed by 4 bases and 4 bases, with 13 bases remaining between them. CDR3 DNA: TGTGCCAGTAGTACACCGGGACACCGCACCGGGGAGCTGTTTTTT. It encodes CASSTPGHRTGELFF. The full variable domain, its missing parts supplied by reference TRBV19 and TRBJ2-2, is DGGITQSPKYLFRKEGQNVTLSCEQNLNHDAMYWYRQDPGQGLRLIYYSQIVNDFQKGDIAEGYSVSREKKESFPLTVTSAQKNPTAFYLCASSTPGHRTGELFFGEGSRLTVL.

At least ten counts were recorded for this clonotype. The genes are TRBV20-1 and TRBJ2-7; 7 positions agree with TRBD2. The CDR3 has 16 residues. The germline V gene has CDR1 DFQATT and CDR2 SNEGSKA (reference sequence). Trimming took 0 bases from V and 0 from J; bases not matched to a gene: 8. The CDR3 protein is CSAREVTGGSSYEQYF. Here the CDR3 DNA reads TGCAGTGCTAGAGAAGTGACGGGCGGGAGCTCCTACGAGCAGTACTTC.

This clonotype was counted at least ten times. This chain uses TRBV5-8 with TRBJ2-3; no clear D gene. V dropped 4 bases and J dropped 2 bases, with 17 bases sitting between them. The CDR3 loop spans 16 amino acids. The germline CDR1 and CDR2 sequences are SGHTS and YDEGEE. The CDR3 protein is CASSLRITESTDTQYF. The CDR3 coding sequence is TGTGCCAGCAGCCTACGTATTACCGAATCCACAGATACGCAGTATTTT.

This clonotype was seen a few times. V is TRBV7-2 and J is TRBJ2-7; 7 positions match TRBD2. This CDR3 spans 14 amino acids. Trimming took 2 bases from V and 1 from J; bases not matched to a gene: 2. Germline CDR1 is SGHTA and CDR2 is FQGNSA. Here the CDR3 DNA reads TGTGCCAGCAGCTTACTAGCGGAGTCCTACGAGCAGTACTTC. Residues: CASSLLAESYEQYF. Variable domain in full (rest from reference TRBV7-2 and TRBJ2-7): GAGVSQSPSNKVTEKGKDVELRCDPISGHTALYWYRQSLGQGLEFLIYFQGNSAPDKSGLPSDRFSAERTGGSVSTLTIQRTQQEDSAVYLCASSLLAESYEQYFGPGTRLTVT.